Below, 6 T cell receptor beta chains from the same sample are listed, as sequenced in a study of PD-1 blockade in classical Hodgkin lymphoma (dated by TCRdb to about 2020). The time point label of this sample denotes: newly diagnosed, previously untreated cHL patient sample. Library method: the immunoSEQ multiplex PCR assay. The table was pulled from immuneACCESS by TCRdb, which kept in-frame rearrangements only. Such tables lose some clones; where checked, under half of the loss comes from unresolved V genes, and the rest has no known cause. Counted in this sample were around 43,000 clones; approximately 91% of them appeared once. In total, the top ten clones hold under 5% of the sample. Sequenced sample: peripheral blood mononuclear cells (PBMCs). The receptors were sampled from a human donor with classical Hodgkin lymphoma.

The table lists this clone with a few counts. The chain joins TRBV6-4 to TRBJ2-1; TRBD1 matches at 7 bases. Germline values: CDR1 MRHNA, CDR2 SNTAGT. V shed 4 bases, J shed 0 bases, and the junction held 0 bases outside the gene matches. The CDR3 has 14 residues. CDR3 bases: TGTGCCAGCAGTGGGGACAGCTCCTACAATGAGCAGTTCTTC. Translation gives CASSGDSSYNEQFF.

The V call is TRBV7-9, the J call TRBJ2-5; either TRBD1 or TRBD2 may fit D (5 bases each). The J call may be in error: the DNA end matches TRBJ2-7 better. This CDR3 spans 14 amino acids. Germline V gives CDR1 SEHNR, CDR2 FQNEAQ (reference sequence). Written as DNA, the CDR3 is TGTGCCAGCAGCCCGGGACCCAACTCCTACGAGCAGTACTTC. This gives the protein CASSPGPNSYEQYF.

The chain recombines TRBV6-1 with TRBJ1-1; D is ambiguous. CDR3 length: 11 amino acids. Germline CDR1 MNHNS, CDR2 SASEGT. V was shortened by 6 bases and J by 7 bases, with 9 bases between the two germline ends. DNA for the CDR3: TGTGCCAGCAGCGAGGAGGGTGAAGCTTTCTTT. This encodes CASSEEGEAFF.

The gene calls are TRBV5-4 and TRBJ1-5; 7 nucleotides line up with TRBD1. The CDR3 contains 14 residues. V dropped 3 bases and J dropped 7; count of bases not matched to a gene: 7. Germline assignment: CDR1 SGHNT and CDR2 YYREEE (reference sequence). As DNA, the CDR3 is TGTGCCAGCAGCTCGACAGGGTCGAGGCAGCCCCAGCATTTT. This codes for CASSSTGSRQPQHF.

The CDR3 DNA reads TGTGCCAGCAGCCAAGCGAGCCATACGCAGTATTTT. Its protein is CASSQASHTQYF. V gene TRBV4-2 combines with J gene TRBJ2-3, with D hard to call. Per the germline V gene, CDR1 is LGHNA and CDR2 is YNFKEQ. The CDR3 spans 12 residues. Deletions cut 1 base from V and 7 bases from J, with 6 bases between.

This clone is a singleton in its sample. The gene calls are TRBV6-5 and TRBJ2-3; tentatively, D is TRBD1 or TRBD2 (5 bases each). The CDR3 has 13 amino acids. Germline CDR1 and CDR2: MNHEY and SVGAGI. Trimming took 2 bases from V and 9 from J, leaving 12 bases between them. The CDR3 DNA follows: TGTGCCAGCAGTTACCCCCCCCGGGGCACGCAGTATTTT. This translates into CASSYPPRGTQYF.